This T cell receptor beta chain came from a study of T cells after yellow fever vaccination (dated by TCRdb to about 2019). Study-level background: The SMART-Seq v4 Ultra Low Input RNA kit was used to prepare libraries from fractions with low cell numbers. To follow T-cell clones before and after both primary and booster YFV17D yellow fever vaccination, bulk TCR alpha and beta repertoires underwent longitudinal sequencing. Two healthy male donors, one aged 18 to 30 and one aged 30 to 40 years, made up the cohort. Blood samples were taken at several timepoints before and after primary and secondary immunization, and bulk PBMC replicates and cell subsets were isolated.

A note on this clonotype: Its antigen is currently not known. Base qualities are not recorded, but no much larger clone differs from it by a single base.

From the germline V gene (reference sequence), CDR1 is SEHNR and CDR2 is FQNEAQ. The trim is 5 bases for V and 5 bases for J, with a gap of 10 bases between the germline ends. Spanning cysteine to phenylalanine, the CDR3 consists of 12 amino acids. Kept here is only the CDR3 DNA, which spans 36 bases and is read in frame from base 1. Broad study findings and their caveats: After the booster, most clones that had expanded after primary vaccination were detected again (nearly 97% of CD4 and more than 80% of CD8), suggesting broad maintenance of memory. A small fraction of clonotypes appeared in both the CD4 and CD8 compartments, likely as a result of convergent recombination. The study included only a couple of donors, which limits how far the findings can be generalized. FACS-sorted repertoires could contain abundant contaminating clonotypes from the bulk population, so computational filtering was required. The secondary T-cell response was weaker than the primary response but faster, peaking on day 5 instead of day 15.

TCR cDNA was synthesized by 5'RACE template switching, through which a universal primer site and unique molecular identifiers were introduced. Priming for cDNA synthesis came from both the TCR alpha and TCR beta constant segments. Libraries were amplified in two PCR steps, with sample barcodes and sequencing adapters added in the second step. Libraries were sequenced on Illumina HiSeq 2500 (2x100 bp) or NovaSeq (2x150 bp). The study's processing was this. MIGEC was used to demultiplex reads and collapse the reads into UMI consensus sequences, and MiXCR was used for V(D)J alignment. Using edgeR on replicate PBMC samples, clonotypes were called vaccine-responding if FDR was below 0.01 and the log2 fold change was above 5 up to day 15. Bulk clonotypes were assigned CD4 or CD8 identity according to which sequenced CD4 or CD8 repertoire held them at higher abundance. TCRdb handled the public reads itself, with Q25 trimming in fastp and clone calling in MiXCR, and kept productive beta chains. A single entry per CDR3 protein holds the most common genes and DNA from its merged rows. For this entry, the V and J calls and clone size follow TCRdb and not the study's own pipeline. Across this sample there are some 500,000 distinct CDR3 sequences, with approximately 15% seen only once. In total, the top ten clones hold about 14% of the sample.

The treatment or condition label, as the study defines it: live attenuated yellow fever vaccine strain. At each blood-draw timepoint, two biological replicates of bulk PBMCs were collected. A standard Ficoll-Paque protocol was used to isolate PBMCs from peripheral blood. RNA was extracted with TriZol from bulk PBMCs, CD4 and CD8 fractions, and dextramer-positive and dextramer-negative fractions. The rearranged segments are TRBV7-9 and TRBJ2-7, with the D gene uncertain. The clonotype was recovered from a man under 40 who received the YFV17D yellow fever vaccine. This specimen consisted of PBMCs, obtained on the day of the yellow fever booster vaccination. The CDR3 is CASSVLTHEQYF. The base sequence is TGTGCCAGCAGCGTCCTAACCCACGAGCAGTACTTC.